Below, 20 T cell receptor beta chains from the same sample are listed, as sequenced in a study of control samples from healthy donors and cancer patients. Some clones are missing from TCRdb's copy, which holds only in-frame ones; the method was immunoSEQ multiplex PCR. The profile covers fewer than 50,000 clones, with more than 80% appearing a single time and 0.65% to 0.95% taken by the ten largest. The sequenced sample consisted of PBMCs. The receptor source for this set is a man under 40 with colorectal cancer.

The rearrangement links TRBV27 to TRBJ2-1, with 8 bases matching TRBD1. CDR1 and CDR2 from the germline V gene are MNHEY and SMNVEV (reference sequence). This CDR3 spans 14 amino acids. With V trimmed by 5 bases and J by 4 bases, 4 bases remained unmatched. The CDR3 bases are TGTGCCAGCAGTATCGACAGGGGTTACAATGAGCAGTTCTTC. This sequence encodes CASSIDRGYNEQFF.

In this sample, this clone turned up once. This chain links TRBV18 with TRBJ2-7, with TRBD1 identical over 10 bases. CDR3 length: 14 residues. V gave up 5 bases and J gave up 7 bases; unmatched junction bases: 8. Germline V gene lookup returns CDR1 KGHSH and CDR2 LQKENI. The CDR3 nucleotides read TGTGCCAGCTCAACCCGACAGGGGGCTCAAGAGCAGTACGTC. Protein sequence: CASSTRQGAQEQYV.

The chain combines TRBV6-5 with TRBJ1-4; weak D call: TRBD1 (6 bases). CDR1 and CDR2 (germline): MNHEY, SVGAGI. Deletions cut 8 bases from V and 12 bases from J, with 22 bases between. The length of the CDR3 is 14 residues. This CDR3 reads CASGTTTNMRELFF. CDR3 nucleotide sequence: TGTGCCAGCGGGACAACTACAAACATGAGAGAACTGTTTTTT.

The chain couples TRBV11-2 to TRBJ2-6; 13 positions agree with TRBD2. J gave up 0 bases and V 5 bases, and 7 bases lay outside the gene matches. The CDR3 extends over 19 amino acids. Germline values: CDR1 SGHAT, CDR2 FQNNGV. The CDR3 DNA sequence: TGTGCCAGCAGCCCTAGACTAGCGGGGGGTCGCTCTGGGGCCAACGTCCTGACTTTC. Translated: CASSPRLAGGRSGANVLTF.

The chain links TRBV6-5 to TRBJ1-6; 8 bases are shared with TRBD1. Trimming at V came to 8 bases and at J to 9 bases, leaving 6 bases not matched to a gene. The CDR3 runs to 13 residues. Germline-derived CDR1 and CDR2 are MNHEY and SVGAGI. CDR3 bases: TGTGCCAGCCAGGACAGGGCGGGTTCACCCCTCCACTTT. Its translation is CASQDRAGSPLHF.

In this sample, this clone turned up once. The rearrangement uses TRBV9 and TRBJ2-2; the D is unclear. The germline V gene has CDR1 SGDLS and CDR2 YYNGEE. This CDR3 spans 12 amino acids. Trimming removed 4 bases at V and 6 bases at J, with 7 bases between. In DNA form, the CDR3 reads TGTGCCAGCAGCATTGGTCCCGGGGAGCTGTTTTTT. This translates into CASSIGPGELFF.

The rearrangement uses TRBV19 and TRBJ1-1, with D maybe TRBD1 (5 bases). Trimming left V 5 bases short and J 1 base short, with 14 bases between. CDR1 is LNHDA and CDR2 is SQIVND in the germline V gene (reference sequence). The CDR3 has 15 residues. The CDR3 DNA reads TGTGCCAGTAGTCGTATGGGGCAGGGGAACACTGAAGCTTTCTTT. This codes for CASSRMGQGNTEAFF.

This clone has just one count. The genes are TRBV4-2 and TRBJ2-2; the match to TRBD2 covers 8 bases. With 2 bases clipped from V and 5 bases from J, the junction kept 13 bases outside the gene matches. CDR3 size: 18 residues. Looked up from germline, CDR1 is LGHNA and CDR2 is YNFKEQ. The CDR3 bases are TGTGCCAGCAGCCAACCCGTTGAAGGGAGCGGGGGAACCGGGGAGCTGTTTTTT. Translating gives CASSQPVEGSGGTGELFF.

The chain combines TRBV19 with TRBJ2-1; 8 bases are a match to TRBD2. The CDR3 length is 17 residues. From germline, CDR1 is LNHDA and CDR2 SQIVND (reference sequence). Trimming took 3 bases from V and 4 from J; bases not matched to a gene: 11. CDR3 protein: CASSINPRGGHYNEQFF. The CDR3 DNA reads TGTGCCAGTAGTATCAATCCTCGCGGGGGGCATTACAATGAGCAGTTCTTC.

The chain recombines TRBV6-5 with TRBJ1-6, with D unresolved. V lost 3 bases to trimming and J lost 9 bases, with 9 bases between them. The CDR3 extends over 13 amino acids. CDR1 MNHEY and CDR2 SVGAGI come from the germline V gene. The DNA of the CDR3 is TGTGCCAGCAGTTATGGAAAGGGTTCACCCCTCCACTTT. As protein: CASSYGKGSPLHF.

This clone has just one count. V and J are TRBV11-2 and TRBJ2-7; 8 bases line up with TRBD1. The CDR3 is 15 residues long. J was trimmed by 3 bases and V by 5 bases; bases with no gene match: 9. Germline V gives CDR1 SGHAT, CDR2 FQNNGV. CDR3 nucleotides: TGTGCCAGCAGCCGGGCAGGGGGCTCGCGCTACGAGCAGTACGTC. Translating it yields CASSRAGGSRYEQYV.

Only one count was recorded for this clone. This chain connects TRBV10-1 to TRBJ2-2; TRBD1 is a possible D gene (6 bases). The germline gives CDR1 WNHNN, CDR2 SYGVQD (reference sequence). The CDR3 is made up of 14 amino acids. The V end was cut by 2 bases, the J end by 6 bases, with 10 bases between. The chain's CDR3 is CASSEIGGSGELFF. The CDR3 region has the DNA TGCGCCAGCAGTGAGATTGGGGGCTCCGGGGAGCTGTTTTTT.

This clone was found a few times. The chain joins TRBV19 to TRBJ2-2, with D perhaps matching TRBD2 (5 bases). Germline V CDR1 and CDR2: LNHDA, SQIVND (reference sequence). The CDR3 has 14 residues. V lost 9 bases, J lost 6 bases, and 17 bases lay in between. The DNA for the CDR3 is TGTGCCAGAAGAGGGTGCATCTCCCCCGGGGAGCTGTTTTTT. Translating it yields CARRGCISPGELFF. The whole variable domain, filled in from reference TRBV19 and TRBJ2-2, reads DGGITQSPKYLFRKEGQNVTLSCEQNLNHDAMYWYRQDPGQGLRLIYYSQIVNDFQKGDIAEGYSVSREKKESFPLTVTSAQKNPTAFYLCARRGCISPGELFFGEGSRLTVL.

The CDR3 bases are TGTGCCAGCAGTGAAGCAGCAGGTTATAGCAATCAGCCCCAGCATTTT. Amino acid sequence: CASSEAAGYSNQPQHF. J is TRBJ1-5 and V is TRBV6-1; D gene unclear. Germline loops: CDR1 MNHNS, CDR2 SASEGT. V was clipped by 0 bases and J by 0 bases, with 9 bases between them. CDR3 size: 16 residues.

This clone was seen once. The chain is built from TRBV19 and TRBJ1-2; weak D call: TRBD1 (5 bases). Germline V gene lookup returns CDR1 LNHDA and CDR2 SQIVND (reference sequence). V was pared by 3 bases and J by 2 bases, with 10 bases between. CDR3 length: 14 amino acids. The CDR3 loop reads CASSIWAGNYGYTF. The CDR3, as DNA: TGTGCCAGTAGTATCTGGGCAGGGAACTATGGCTACACCTTC.

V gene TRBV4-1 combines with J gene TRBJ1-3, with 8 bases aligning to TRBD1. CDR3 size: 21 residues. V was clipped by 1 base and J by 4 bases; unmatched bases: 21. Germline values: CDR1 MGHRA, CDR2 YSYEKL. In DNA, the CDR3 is TGCGCCAGCAGCCAAGCTGCATTGGGAGAAACAGGGGGGAAAGCAGGAAACACCATATATTTT. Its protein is CASSQAALGETGGKAGNTIYF.

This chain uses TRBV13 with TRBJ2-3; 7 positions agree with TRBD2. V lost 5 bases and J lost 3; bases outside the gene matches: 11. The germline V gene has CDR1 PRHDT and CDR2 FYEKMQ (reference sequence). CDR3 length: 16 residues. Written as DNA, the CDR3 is TGTGCCAGCAGCCCCGGGTTAGCGGGCTTAACAGATACGCAGTATTTT. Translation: CASSPGLAGLTDTQYF.

CDR3 amino acids: CASSEGLRLAMRGETQYF. CDR3 DNA: TGTGCCAGCAGTGAAGGTCTTCGACTAGCGATGAGGGGAGAGACCCAGTACTTC. V is TRBV2 and J is TRBJ2-5; 8 bases fit TRBD2. The V gene's germline CDR1 is SNHLY and CDR2 FYNNEI. This CDR3 has 18 residues. After removal of 1 base from V and 4 bases from J, the junction contained 14 bases not matched to a gene.

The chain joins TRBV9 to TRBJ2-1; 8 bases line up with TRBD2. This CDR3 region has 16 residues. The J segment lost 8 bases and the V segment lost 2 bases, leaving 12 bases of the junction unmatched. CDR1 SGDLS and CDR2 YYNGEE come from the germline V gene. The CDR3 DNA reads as TGTGCCAGCAGCGTTTCTCGGGGGGGCCTTTTGCATGAGCAGTTCTTC. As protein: CASSVSRGGLLHEQFF.

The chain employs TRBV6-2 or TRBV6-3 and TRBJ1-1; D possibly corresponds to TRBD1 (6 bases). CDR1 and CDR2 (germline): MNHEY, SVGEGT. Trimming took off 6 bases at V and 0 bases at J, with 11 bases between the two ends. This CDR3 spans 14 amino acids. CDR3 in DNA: TGTGCCAGCAGCCACAGGGAGCTGAACACTGAAGCTTTCTTT. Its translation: CASSHRELNTEAFF.